The 24 T cell receptor beta chains presented below share a single source sample, sequenced in a study of CXCR3-negative and CXCR3-positive naive CD8 T cells. It was by 5' RACE with UMI labels that the TRB cDNA libraries were prepared. TCRdb reprocessed the 5' RACE reads, with one entry per CDR3 protein and no DNA. The sample data list around 47,000 distinct CDR3 sequences. The sequenced material came from memory CD8+ T cells from blood. The receptors here all came from a human donor in good health. Some clones in this sample may be carry-over from other donors' samples.

The V call is TRBV4-1, the J call TRBJ1-1. CDR1 and CDR2 from the germline V gene are MGHRA and YSYEKL. The CDR3 spans 15 residues. This chain's CDR3 is CASSPAQAENTEAFF.

The chain carries TRBV7-6 and TRBJ1-6; lacking DNA, the TRBD1 call made by TCRdb goes unchecked. The CDR3 is made up of 14 amino acids. The germline CDR1 and CDR2 sequences are SGHVS and FNYEAQ. CDR3 sequence reads: CASSPRTLTSPLHF.

The J gene is TRBJ1-2, the V gene TRBV6-6; the D call of TRBD1 rests on TCRdb alone, since no DNA is present to check it. Per germline, CDR1 MNHNY and CDR2 SVGAGI (reference sequence). This CDR3 has 14 amino acids. CDR3 sequence: CASSPRDGIYGYTF.

The CDR3 sequence is CSALRGDLATDTQYF. This chain joins TRBV20-1 and TRBJ2-3; TCRdb's D call of TRBD1 is untestable without DNA. Germline V gene data show CDR1 as DFQATT and CDR2 as SNEGSKA (reference sequence). This CDR3 region has 15 residues.

The chain employs TRBV14 and TRBJ2-2; the TCRdb call, TRBD2, lacks DNA for checking. This CDR3 comprises 16 residues. Germline V gene data show CDR1 as SGHDN and CDR2 as FVKESK. Here the CDR3 reads CASSRFTGLASGELFF.

The chain employs TRBV4-2 and TRBJ2-2; TCRdb designates TRBD2, a call that cannot be tested without DNA. Germline loops: CDR1 LGHNA, CDR2 YNFKEQ. The CDR3 runs 18 residues. The CDR3 reads CASSQVVAGGLDTGELFF.

This rearrangement joins TRBV20-1 to TRBJ2-7; TCRdb reports TRBD2, a call that lacks DNA to check it against. The CDR3 has 15 residues. Germline V gene lookup returns CDR1 DFQATT and CDR2 SNEGSKA (reference sequence). The CDR3 spells CSARDSPSGLYEQYF.

The V gene is TRBV29-1, the J gene TRBJ1-5; TCRdb reports TRBD1, a call that lacks DNA to check it against. Germline loops: CDR1 SQVTM, CDR2 ANQGSEA. The CDR3 covers 14 residues. The CDR3 is CSVKSTGAAQPQHF. Based on the CDR3 plus reference TRBV29-1 and TRBJ1-5, the full variable domain is SAVISQKPSRDICQRGTSLTIQCQVDSQVTMMFWYRQQPGQSLTLIATANQGSEATYESGFVIDKFPISRPNLTFSTLTVSNMSPEDSSIYLCSVKSTGAAQPQHFGDGTRLSIL.

This chain connects TRBV29-1 to TRBJ2-2; TCRdb proposes TRBD2, but this gene call is untestable without DNA. The CDR3 spans 13 residues. The germline V gene encodes CDR1 SQVTM and CDR2 ANQGSEA. The CDR3: CSVAGERVGELFF.

V is TRBV28 and J is TRBJ2-1; as DNA is missing, the TRBD2 call by TCRdb cannot be tested. This CDR3 has 18 residues. Germline CDR1 is MDHEN and CDR2 is SYDVKM. The CDR3 region is CASSFRPRVLAGYNEQFF.

The V gene is TRBV9, the J gene TRBJ2-7; the TCRdb D gene call, TRBD1, has no DNA to confirm it. The CDR3 totals 15 residues. The germline V gene encodes CDR1 SGDLS and CDR2 YYNGEE. CDR3 amino acids: CASSASGTGASEQYF.

The genes are TRBV3-1 and TRBJ2-5; without DNA, the TCRdb call of TRBD1 cannot be checked. The CDR3 sequence is 16 residues long. The germline CDR1 and CDR2 sequences are LGHDT and YNNKEL (reference sequence). CDR3 residues: CASSQDLRGVMETQYF.

The chain employs TRBV6-6 and TRBJ1-5. CDR3 length: 14 amino acids. From germline, CDR1 is MNHNY and CDR2 SVGAGI (reference sequence). The CDR3 loop is CASSYGRINQPQHF.

V gene TRBV13 combines with J gene TRBJ1-3; absent DNA, TCRdb's TRBD1 call cannot be checked. Looked up from germline, CDR1 is PRHDT and CDR2 is FYEKMQ (reference sequence). The CDR3 has 17 amino acids. The CDR3 region is CASSLGLTRARGNTIYF.

V is TRBV9 and J is TRBJ1-1; TCRdb proposes TRBD1, but this gene call is untestable without DNA. The CDR3 loop spans 14 amino acids. Germline assignment: CDR1 SGDLS and CDR2 YYNGEE. The chain's CDR3 is CASSPFGGLDEAFF.

This chain joins TRBV15 and TRBJ1-2. The CDR3 is 13 residues long. Germline CDR1 reads LNHNV; CDR2 reads YYDKDF (reference sequence). CDR3 sequence: CATEEGGGYGYTF.

V is TRBV24-1 and J is TRBJ2-1; there is no DNA to check the TCRdb D call of TRBD2. The CDR3 is 14 amino acids. CDR1 and CDR2 from the germline V gene are KGHDR and SFDVKD. The chain's CDR3 is CATSALGASDEQFF.

This chain uses TRBV11-2 with TRBJ2-7; the D gene TCRdb calls, TRBD1, cannot be checked with no DNA. Per the germline V gene, CDR1 is SGHAT and CDR2 is FQNNGV. The CDR3 runs 15 residues. CDR3 residues: CASSRTGGFLDEQYF. Based on the CDR3 plus reference TRBV11-2 and TRBJ2-7, the full variable domain is EAGVAQSPRYKIIEKRQSVAFWCNPISGHATLYWYQQILGQGPKLLIQFQNNGVVDDSQLPKDRFSAERLKGVDSTLKIQPAKLEDSAVYLCASSRTGGFLDEQYFGPGTRLTVT.

This chain joins TRBV12-3 or TRBV12-4 and TRBJ1-5. This CDR3 is 15 amino acids long. This CDR3 reads CASSLPGIRYQPQHF.

This chain's CDR3 is CATSRGLENNEQFF. The genes are TRBV24-1 and TRBJ2-1; TCRdb names TRBD2, which stays unverified in the absence of DNA. The CDR3 extends over 14 amino acids. CDR1 is KGHDR and CDR2 is SFDVKD in the germline V gene.

The V gene is TRBV5-1, the J gene TRBJ2-7; the TCRdb D gene call, TRBD1, has no DNA to confirm it. CDR3 length equals 13 residues. The germline gives CDR1 SGHRS, CDR2 YFSETQ. The CDR3 here is CASSPVTGNEQYF.

The chain carries TRBV20-1 and TRBJ1-4. CDR3 size: 18 residues. Germline V gives CDR1 DFQATT, CDR2 SNEGSKA (reference sequence). CDR3 region: CSARDQFGRTATNEKLFF.

This sequence joins TRBV7-2 and TRBJ2-7; TCRdb lists TRBD1, though no DNA is available to test this call. Germline V gene lookup returns CDR1 SGHTA and CDR2 FQGNSA. CDR3 length equals 13 residues. This CDR3 is CASSIEAGDEQYF.

The chain couples TRBV28 to TRBJ2-1; absent DNA, TCRdb's TRBD2 call cannot be checked. CDR3 length: 15 amino acids. Germline CDR1 MDHEN, CDR2 SYDVKM. This CDR3 reads CASSPGTSLFNEQFF.